A single count supports the clone carrying this T cell receptor beta chain. Its antigen remains unknown. The CDR3 runs 16 residues. Per the germline V gene, CDR1 is MRHNA and CDR2 is SNTAGT. The J segment lost 1 base and the V segment lost 3 bases, leaving 6 bases of the junction unmatched. The sample originates from a study of cytomegalovirus exposure and HLA in healthy donors. At the level of the study: From donors who were HLA-typed, an early data release held about 89 million unique TCRs. Study-wide points: Roughly uniform depth of sequencing across donors was assumed in presence/absence analyses. Previous analysis showed most TCR beta V segments were productive about 87% or about 30% of the time.

The PCR used 60 Vbeta and 13 Jbeta primers. Per the authors' pipeline: Later work found tens of millions of unique TCR beta chains, with 9.5 million to 14 million shared. This table comes from immunoSEQ multiplex PCR, and its TCRdb copy is limited to in-frame clones, with some not included. V, J and clone size reflect that table, while D and trimming were determined from the DNA. The data show under 150,000 clones, with about three quarters seen just once and around 3.6% held by the top ten. This chain connects TRBV6-4 to TRBJ2-1; 7 positions agree with TRBD2. This receptor was identified in a man aged 25 to 40 in good health and CMV-seronegative. Sample: PBMCs. The CDR3 DNA is TGTGCCAGCAGTGAGGGGGGGGGAATTTCCTACAATGAGCAGTTCTTC. It yields the protein CASSEGGGISYNEQFF.